This T cell receptor beta chain was sequenced during a study of OX40 agonist ivuxolimab in advanced cancers. For the study at large: Prior anti-PD-1, anti-PD-L1 or anti-CTLA-4 therapy did not bar entry, and roughly 40% had some.

Germline CDR1 SGHAT, CDR2 FQDESV (reference sequence). The length of the CDR3 is 16 residues. V gave up 1 base and J gave up 9 bases; unmatched junction bases: 9. Sequencing used immunoSEQ multiplex PCR; TCRdb keeps in-frame clones, though not all of them. The table includes approximately 45,000 clones, about 93% detected once. The input for sequencing was CD4+ or CD8+ T cells sorted from blood, taken in a trial of the OX40 agonist ivuxolimab. V is TRBV11-1 and J is TRBJ2-1; 10 nucleotides align to TRBD1. The source is an adult with an advanced solid tumor such as melanoma, head and neck, liver or kidney cancer. The DNA for the CDR3 is TGTGCCAGCAGCTTAGGCTCCGGGACAGGGGCCCGTGAGCAGTTCTTC. Translation gives CASSLGSGTGAREQFF.